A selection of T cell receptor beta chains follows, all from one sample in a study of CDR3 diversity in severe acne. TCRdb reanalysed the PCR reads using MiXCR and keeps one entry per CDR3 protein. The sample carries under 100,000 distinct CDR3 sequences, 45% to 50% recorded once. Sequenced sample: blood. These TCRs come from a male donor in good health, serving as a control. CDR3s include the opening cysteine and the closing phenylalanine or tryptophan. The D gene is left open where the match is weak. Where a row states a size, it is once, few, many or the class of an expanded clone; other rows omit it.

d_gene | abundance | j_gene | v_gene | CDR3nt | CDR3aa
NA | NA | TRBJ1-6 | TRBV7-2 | TGTGCCAGCAGCCCATCGGGGGAGGGCGAAGACAGCGACTATAATTCACCCCTCCACTTT | CASSPSGEGEDSDYNSPLHF
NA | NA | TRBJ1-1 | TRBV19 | TGTGCCAGTAGTATAGATCTCAGCGCTGAAGCTTTCTTT | CASSIDLSAEAFF
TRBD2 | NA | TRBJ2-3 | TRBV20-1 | TGCAGTGCTACTAGCGGCACAGATTTT | CSATSGTDF
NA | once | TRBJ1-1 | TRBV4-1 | TGCGCCAGCAGCCAGTTAGGGCCTGAAGCTTTCTTT | CASSQLGPEAFF
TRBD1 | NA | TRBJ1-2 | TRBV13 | TGTGCCAGCAGCCCCCGGACAGGTCCGGCGAGTTATGGCTACACCTTC | CASSPRTGPASYGYTF
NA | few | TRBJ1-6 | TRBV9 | TGTGCCAGCAGCGCATCGACAGATTCACCCCTCCACTTT | CASSASTDSPLHF
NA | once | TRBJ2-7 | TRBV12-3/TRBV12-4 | TGTGCCAGCACCTACCGGGACGCTGTTGGTGGGGCCAACGAGCAGTACTTC | CASTYRDAVGGANEQYF
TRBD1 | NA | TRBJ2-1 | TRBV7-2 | TGTGCCAGCAGCCCCGGGACAGGGAAGGTGAATGAGCAGTCCTTC | CASSPGTGKVNEQSF
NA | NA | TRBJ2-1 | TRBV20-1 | TGCAGTGCCTGTCTTACCGGGACTTCCTACAATGAGCAGTTCTTC | CSACLTGTSYNEQFF
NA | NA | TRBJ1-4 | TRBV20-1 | TGCAGTGCTTGGGACTTCAATGAAAAACTGTTTTTT | CSAWDFNEKLFF
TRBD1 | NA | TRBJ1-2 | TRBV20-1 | TGCAGTGCTAGAGATAACGACAGGGCCAACTATGGCTACACCTTC | CSARDNDRANYGYTF
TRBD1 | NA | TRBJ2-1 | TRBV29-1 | TGCAGCGTAGGGAACAGGGGGTTCACCTACAATGAGCAGTTCTTC | CSVGNRGFTYNEQFF
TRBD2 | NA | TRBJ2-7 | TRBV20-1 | TGCAGTGCTAGAGATCTCGGCAGGCGGGGGGCTCACGAGCAGTACTTC | CSARDLGRRGAHEQYF
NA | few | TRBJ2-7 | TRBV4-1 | TGCGCCAGCAGCCAAAAGGTAGGGCCATCGGGCTCCTACGAGCAGTACTTC | CASSQKVGPSGSYEQYF
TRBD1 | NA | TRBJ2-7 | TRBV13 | TGTGCCAGCAGCGGACCCGGGACAGGGGACTACGAGCAGTACTTC | CASSGPGTGDYEQYF
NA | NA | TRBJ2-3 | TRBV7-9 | TGTGCCAGCAGCTTAAGTTCCCTTAGCACAGATACGCAGTATTTT | CASSLSSLSTDTQYF
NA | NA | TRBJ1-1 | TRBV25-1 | TGTGCCAGCAGCTCAGGTATGAACACTGAAGCTTTCTTT | CASSSGMNTEAFF
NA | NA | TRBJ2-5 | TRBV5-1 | TGCGCCAGCAGCTTTTCAGATATGGAGACCCAGTACTTC | CASSFSDMETQYF
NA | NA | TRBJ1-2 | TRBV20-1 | TGCAGTGCTAGAGATGACAGTAACAACTATGGCTACACCTTC | CSARDDSNNYGYTF
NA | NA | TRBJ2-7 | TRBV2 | TGTGTCAGCAGTGCGGCCGGGAGCCTCTCGTACGAGCAGTACTTC | CVSSAAGSLSYEQYF
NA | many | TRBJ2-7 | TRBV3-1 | TGTGCCAGCAGCCAAGCTGGGACCTACGAGCAGTACTTC | CASSQAGTYEQYF
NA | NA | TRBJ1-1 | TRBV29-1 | TGCAGCAGTGAACGAGCGTTTGGCACTGAAGCTTTCTTT | CSSERAFGTEAFF
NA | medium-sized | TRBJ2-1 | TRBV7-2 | TGTGCCAGTCGGAGGACCCTCAGCTCCTACAATGAGCAGTTCTTC | CASRRTLSSYNEQFF
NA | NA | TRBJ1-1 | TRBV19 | TGTGCCAGTAGTTCAAAGGGACGGACAAACACTGAAGCCTTCTTT | CASSSKGRTNTEAFF
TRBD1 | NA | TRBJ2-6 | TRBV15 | TGTGCCACCAGCAGTGACAGGGGTTCTGGGGCCAACGTCCTGACTTTC | CATSSDRGSGANVLTF
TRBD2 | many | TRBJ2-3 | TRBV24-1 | TGTGCCACCAGTGTGGAAGCGGGAGGTTACACAGATACGCAGTATTTT | CATSVEAGGYTDTQYF
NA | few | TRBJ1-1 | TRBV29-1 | TGCAGCGTTGAAGGGGTGAACACTGAAGCTTTCTTT | CSVEGVNTEAFF
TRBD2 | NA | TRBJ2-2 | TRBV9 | TGTGCCAGCAGCCCCTCGGGACTATCCGGGGAGCTGTTTTTT | CASSPSGLSGELFF
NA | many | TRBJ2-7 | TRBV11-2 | TGTGCCAGCAGCTTACTGGGCGGGATGATCTCCTACGAGCAGTACTTC | CASSLLGGMISYEQYF
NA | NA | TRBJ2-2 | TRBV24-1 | TGTGCCACCAGGGCGTCGACCGAGACCGGGGAGCTGTTTTTT | CATRASTETGELFF
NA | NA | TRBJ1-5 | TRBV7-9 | TGTGCCAGTAGTATAGGCCCTCAGCCCCAGCATTTT | CASSIGPQPQHF
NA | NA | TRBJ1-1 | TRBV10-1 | TGCGCCAGCAGTTACACTAGAGACACTGAGGCCTTCTTT | CASSYTRDTEAFF
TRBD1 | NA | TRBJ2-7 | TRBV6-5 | TGTGCCAGCAGTGGTCAGGGGGCTAGCGAGCAGTACTTC | CASSGQGASEQYF
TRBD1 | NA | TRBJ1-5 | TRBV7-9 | TGTGCCAGCAGCCAACCTAGGGCCAGGGACAGGTCCAATCAGCCCCAGCATTTT | CASSQPRARDRSNQPQHF
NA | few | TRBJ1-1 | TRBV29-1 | TGCAGCGTTGTCTCCACTGAAGCTTTCTTT | CSVVSTEAFF
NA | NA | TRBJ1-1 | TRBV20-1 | TGCAGTGCTAGAGATCAGGTCGGCACTGAAGCTTTCTTT | CSARDQVGTEAFF
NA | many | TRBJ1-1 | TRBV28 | TGTGCCAGCAGTTTATCTCAGAGCATGAACACTGAAGCTTTCTTT | CASSLSQSMNTEAFF
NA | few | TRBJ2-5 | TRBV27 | TGTGCCAGCAGTTCCGTTGGGGTCGCCCAAGAGACCCAGTACTTC | CASSSVGVAQETQYF
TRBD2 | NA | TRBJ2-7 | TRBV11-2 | TGTGCCAGCAGCGCGGGACTAGCGGGAGGGGGCTACGAGCAGTACTTC | CASSAGLAGGGYEQYF
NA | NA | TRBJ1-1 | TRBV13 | TGTGCCAGCAGCTTATGGGGCACGGAGGCTGAAGCTTTCTTT | CASSLWGTEAEAFF
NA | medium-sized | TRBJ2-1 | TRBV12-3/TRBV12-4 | TGTGCCAGCAGGGGCAGGGGCTACAATGAGCAGTTCTTC | CASRGRGYNEQFF
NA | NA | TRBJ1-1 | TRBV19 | TGTGCCAGTAGTATTCGGGGGACCATAACTGAAGCTTTCTTT | CASSIRGTITEAFF
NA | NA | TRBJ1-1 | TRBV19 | TGTGCCAGTAGTAAAACGGCCGGGGTTGGGACTGAAGCTTTCTTT | CASSKTAGVGTEAFF
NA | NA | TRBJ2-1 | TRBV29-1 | TGCAGCTTTGAGGGGGGGCCGGGGTACAATGAGCAGTTCTTC | CSFEGGPGYNEQFF
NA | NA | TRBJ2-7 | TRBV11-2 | TGTGCCAGCGTCCGGGCGCGGGCTAACTCTTACGAGCAGTACTTC | CASVRARANSYEQYF
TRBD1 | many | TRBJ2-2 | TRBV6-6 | TGTGCCAGCAGTTACTCGATCTTATGGGGGACAGACCTAACTCTGGGGACCGGGGAGCTGTTTTTT | CASSYSILWGTDLTLGTGELFF
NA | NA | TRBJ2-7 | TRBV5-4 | TGTGCCAGCAGTTCTTTCGGCAACCACGGCGAGCAGTACTTC | CASSSFGNHGEQYF
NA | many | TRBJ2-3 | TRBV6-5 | TGTGCCACCCGTCGGAGCAGGGGCACAGATACGCAGTATTTT | CATRRSRGTDTQYF
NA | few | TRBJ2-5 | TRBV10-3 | TGTGCCATCAGTGGGGGTGACATGAGGACCCAGTACTTC | CAISGGDMRTQYF
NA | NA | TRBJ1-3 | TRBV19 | TGTGCCAGTAGTAGCCCAGGACAGCCAAACTCTGGAAACACCATATATTTT | CASSSPGQPNSGNTIYF
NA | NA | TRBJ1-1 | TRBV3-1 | TGTGCCAGCACCCAGATTGGACCGGGCGGTGGCACTGAAGCTTTCTTT | CASTQIGPGGGTEAFF
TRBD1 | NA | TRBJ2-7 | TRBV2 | TGTGCCAGCAGTGATGGGACAGGTCGCGAGCAGTACTTC | CASSDGTGREQYF
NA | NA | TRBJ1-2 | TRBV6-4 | TGTGCCAGCAGTGCGGTCTACCGTAACTATGGCTACACCTTC | CASSAVYRNYGYTF
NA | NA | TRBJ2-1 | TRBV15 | TGTGCCTCCCAGGGTTGGGATGAGCAGTTCTTC | CASQGWDEQFF
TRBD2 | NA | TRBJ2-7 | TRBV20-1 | TGCAGTGCTAGAGATAAGCGGGGGGGGACCGGGGGCTCCGAGCAGTACTTC | CSARDKRGGTGGSEQYF
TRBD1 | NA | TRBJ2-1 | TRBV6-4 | TGTGCCACGCAGGGGGCTAGGAATGAGCAGTTCTTC | CATQGARNEQFF
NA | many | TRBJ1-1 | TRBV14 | TGTGCCAGCAGCCAAGAAACCTCAGGGCGGACTGAAGCTTTCTTT | CASSQETSGRTEAFF
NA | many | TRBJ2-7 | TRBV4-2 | TGTGCCAGCAGCCATGGACTACGCGAGCAGTACTTC | CASSHGLREQYF